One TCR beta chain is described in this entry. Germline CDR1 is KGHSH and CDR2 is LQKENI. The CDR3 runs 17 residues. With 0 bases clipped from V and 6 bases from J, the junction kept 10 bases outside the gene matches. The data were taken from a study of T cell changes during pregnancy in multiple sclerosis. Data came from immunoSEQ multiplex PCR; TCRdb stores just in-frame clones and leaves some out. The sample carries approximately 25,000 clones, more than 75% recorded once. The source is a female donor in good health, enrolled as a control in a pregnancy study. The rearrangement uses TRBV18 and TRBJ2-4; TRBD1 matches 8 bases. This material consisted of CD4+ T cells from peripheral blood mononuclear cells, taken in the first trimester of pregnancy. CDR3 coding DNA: TGTGCCAGCTCACCACCTCTCCGGGACAGGATGACAAACATTCAGTACTTC. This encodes CASSPPLRDRMTNIQYF.